This is a list of T cell receptor beta chains from one sample in a study of tumor-infiltrating lymphocytes in primary liver carcinoma. MiXCR was run by TCRdb on the multiplex PCR reads, yielding one entry per CDR3 protein. Altogether around 88,000 distinct CDR3 sequences are present, 55% to 75% being singletons, with the ten largest covering around 30%. Material: tumor-adjacent normal liver tissue. The source is a man in his forties or fifties with primary liver carcinoma and hepatitis B virus infection. The CDR3 runs from the conserved cysteine through the conserved F or W. Some rows mark clone size as missing; the rest say once, few, many or name a class of expanded clone.

J: TRBJ1-3
V: TRBV28
length: 17
size: few
CDR3: CASSESRSVLYGNTIYF

J: TRBJ2-5
V: TRBV11-2
length: 14
size: NA
CDR3: CASSFGLLGTPFTF

J: TRBJ1-6
V: TRBV12-3/TRBV12-4
length: 14
size: NA
CDR3: CASSSGQGNSSLHF

J: TRBJ2-1
V: TRBV11-2
length: 12
size: NA
CDR3: CASSSQGTEQFF

J: TRBJ2-7
V: TRBV11-2
length: 11
size: NA
CDR3: CGSGQSYEQYF

J: NA
V: TRBV12-3/TRBV12-4
length: 13
size: NA
CDR3: CASSLMADQPQYF

J: TRBJ2-3
V: TRBV7-9
length: 16
size: few
CDR3: CASTPGTSGRTDTQYF

J: TRBJ2-7
V: TRBV10-3
length: 20
size: many
CDR3: CATTVDKGLGSVGGAYEQYF

J: TRBJ2-6
V: TRBV4-2
length: 16
size: NA
CDR3: CDSSSGEYSGANVLTF

J: TRBJ2-3
V: TRBV24-1
length: 18
size: few
CDR3: CATSDLQGRRTPLSEQYF

J: TRBJ2-7
V: TRBV20-1
length: 15
size: NA
CDR3: CSARRFSGSSYEQYF

J: TRBJ1-1
V: TRBV5-6
length: 14
size: NA
CDR3: CASSFADRGTEAFF

J: TRBJ1-1
V: TRBV20-1
length: 13
size: few
CDR3: CSARGQYGTEAFF

J: TRBJ2-1
V: TRBV6-5
length: 19
size: NA
CDR3: CASSYSGLAGGAIYNEQFF

J: TRBJ2-7
V: TRBV11-2
length: 14
size: few
CDR3: CASSPRLSLWERYF

J: TRBJ2-7
V: TRBV29-1
length: 11
size: NA
CDR3: CGGGESHEQYF

J: TRBJ2-1
V: TRBV11-1
length: 17
size: NA
CDR3: CASSSSSDRLSYNGQFF

J: TRBJ2-1
V: TRBV11-2
length: 16
size: NA
CDR3: CASSYSLASGRGGRFF

J: TRBJ2-3
V: TRBV28
length: 13
size: NA
CDR3: CASSGTVTDTQYF

J: TRBJ2-1
V: TRBV11-2
length: 18
size: NA
CDR3: CASSFDSRRTGRYNEQFF

J: TRBJ2-2
V: TRBV29-1
length: 13
size: once
CDR3: CSAAGGATGELFF

J: TRBJ2-7
V: TRBV28
length: 15
size: few
CDR3: CASSFLDRDAYEQYF

J: TRBJ1-4
V: TRBV6-5
length: 15
size: NA
CDR3: CASSYSPGHNGKLFF

J: TRBJ2-1
V: TRBV5-4
length: 15
size: many
CDR3: CASSLGGRKRNEQFF

J: TRBJ2-7
V: TRBV4-1
length: 14
size: NA
CDR3: CPSRPGPSSYVQYF

J: TRBJ2-3
V: TRBV28
length: 15
size: many
CDR3: CASSHRDVSTDTQYF

J: TRBJ1-1
V: TRBV7-2
length: 14
size: NA
CDR3: CTSSLSQGGTEAFF

J: TRBJ2-6
V: TRBV7-9
length: 19
size: NA
CDR3: CASSPYARGPTSGANVLTF

J: TRBJ1-2
V: TRBV6-5
length: 13
size: many
CDR3: CASSYVSGYGYTF

J: TRBJ2-1
V: TRBV29-1
length: 13
size: NA
CDR3: CSVVSGRVVEQFF

J: TRBJ1-1
V: TRBV19
length: 13
size: few
CDR3: CASSMTGDTEAFF

J: TRBJ2-2
V: TRBV29-1
length: 15
size: NA
CDR3: CSVDRRGVDTGELFF

J: TRBJ2-3
V: TRBV28
length: 14
size: few
CDR3: CASSSPGKLNTQYF

J: TRBJ2-7
V: TRBV28
length: 13
size: few
CDR3: CASSKTPRTRGYF

J: TRBJ2-1
V: TRBV11-2
length: 14
size: NA
CDR3: CASSRGSGDRGQSF

J: TRBJ2-6
V: TRBV11-2
length: 14
size: NA
CDR3: CASSLVSGANILTF

J: TRBJ2-1
V: TRBV6-5
length: 14
size: many
CDR3: CASSYRGLLNEQFF

J: TRBJ2-1
V: TRBV11-3
length: 19
size: NA
CDR3: CASSLDPREAFSSYNEQFF

J: TRBJ2-3
V: TRBV7-8
length: 13
size: NA
CDR3: CAGSLTSTDTQYF

J: TRBJ2-1
V: TRBV9
length: 14
size: NA
CDR3: CASSVVDNYNEQFF

J: TRBJ2-1
V: TRBV11-2
length: 14
size: NA
CDR3: CACSSLGVYNEQFF

J: TRBJ2-1
V: TRBV5-4
length: 16
size: few
CDR3: CASSPGGTRSYNEQFF